This T cell receptor beta chain was captured in a study of identical twins. This clonotype was observed a handful of times. TCRdb re-analysed the 5' RACE reads in MiXCR, keeping a single row per CDR3 protein. The sample lists 200,000 to 250,000 distinct CDR3 sequences; roughly 10% were seen once. Germline trimming cut 5 bases from V and 6 bases from J; bases unmatched to any gene: 7. CDR3 length equals 16 residues. CDR1 is DFQATT, CDR2 SNEGSKA, per germline (reference sequence). This clonotype was obtained from a man over 45 in good health. Sequencing was carried out using memory T cells sorted from blood. This rearrangement joins TRBV20-1 to TRBJ2-1; the match to TRBD2 covers 16 bases. In nucleotides, the CDR3 is TGCAGTGCTGCGGGACTAGCGGGAGGGTTTAGCAATGAGCAGTTCTTC. Its protein is CSAAGLAGGFSNEQFF.